The 19 T cell receptor beta chains reported below all come from one sample, sequenced in a study of monozygotic twins with inflammatory bowel disease (dated by TCRdb to the late 2010s). Preparation of the library involved 5' RACE. Sequencing used an Illumina HiSeq 2500. TCRdb reprocessed the reads, so every CDR3 protein sequence counts as one entry and DNA is not shown. This sample's listing comprises around 450,000 distinct CDR3 sequences. The top ten clonotypes cover around 2.4% of the sample. The sequenced sample consisted of blood. The receptors originated from a human donor with ulcerative colitis or Crohn's disease, or a healthy co-twin of an affected twin (not recorded which).

V and J are TRBV5-1 and TRBJ1-3. CDR3 length equals 14 residues. CDR1 is SGHRS and CDR2 is YFSETQ in the germline V gene. CDR3 region: CASSLAFSGNTIYF. The complete variable domain, with remaining parts taken from reference TRBV5-1 and TRBJ1-3, reads KAGVTQTPRYLIKTRGQQVTLSCSPISGHRSVSWYQQTPGQGLQFLFEYFSETQRNKGNFPGRFSGRQFSNSRSEMNVSTLELGDSALYLCASSLAFSGNTIYFGEGSWLTVV.

This rearrangement joins TRBV11-2 to TRBJ2-2; absent DNA, TCRdb's TRBD2 call cannot be checked. The CDR3 loop spans 16 amino acids. The germline CDR1 and CDR2 sequences are SGHAT and FQNNGV. CDR3 sequence: CASSPRLAGVPGELFF.

The rearrangement uses TRBV3-1 and TRBJ2-5; TCRdb designates TRBD2, a call that cannot be tested without DNA. CDR1 is LGHDT and CDR2 is YNNKEL in the germline V gene (reference sequence). The CDR3 has 14 amino acids. The CDR3 spells CASGGATGKETQYF.

The chain is built from TRBV18 and TRBJ2-7; the D call from TCRdb, TRBD2, cannot be confirmed without DNA. The CDR3 contains 14 residues. CDR1 and CDR2 from the germline V gene are KGHSH and LQKENI. The CDR3 spells CASSPPRRGDEQYF.

V and J are TRBV20-1 and TRBJ1-5. CDR3 length: 14 amino acids. Germline assignment: CDR1 DFQATT and CDR2 SNEGSKA (reference sequence). CDR3: CSARGGNSNQPQHF.

The chain employs TRBV4-3 and TRBJ2-1; checking the TCRdb D call of TRBD1 is not possible without DNA. CDR3 length: 16 residues. Looked up from germline, CDR1 is LGHNA and CDR2 is YSLEER. The CDR3 loop reads CASSQAGDLSYNEQFF.

V usage is TRBV9 and J usage is TRBJ1-4. Germline values: CDR1 SGDLS, CDR2 YYNGEE. The CDR3 runs to 14 residues. CDR3 sequence reads: CASSVAGQNEKLFF.

The V and J genes are TRBV3-1 and TRBJ2-7; TCRdb returns TRBD1, unconfirmable since there is no DNA. From germline, CDR1 is LGHDT and CDR2 YNNKEL (reference sequence). This CDR3 contains 15 residues. This CDR3 is CASSQEGRGYNEQYF.

The CDR3 is CASSRGGLIAGGIIYNEQFF. V is TRBV6-2 or TRBV6-3 and J is TRBJ2-1; the D call from TCRdb, TRBD2, cannot be confirmed without DNA. The CDR3 is made up of 20 amino acids. Per germline, CDR1 MNHEY and CDR2 SVGEGT.

V is TRBV7-9 and J is TRBJ2-3; no DNA is available, so the TRBD2 call from TCRdb remains unchecked. The germline CDR1 and CDR2 sequences are SEHNR and FQNEAQ (reference sequence). The CDR3 is 16 amino acids. CDR3 loop: CASSSRTGRVADTQYF.

The chain is built from TRBV6-5 and TRBJ2-5. The CDR3 is 12 amino acids. Germline V lookup: CDR1 MNHEY, CDR2 SVGAGI. The CDR3 sequence is CASSNDKKTQYF.

This chain links TRBV5-4 with TRBJ1-4; TCRdb calls TRBD1, which cannot be checked without DNA. The CDR3 runs 13 residues. CDR1 SGHNT and CDR2 YYREEE come from the germline V gene (reference sequence). CDR3 protein: CASSAPSGEKLFF.

V usage is TRBV30 and J usage is TRBJ1-2. From germline, CDR1 is GTSNPN and CDR2 SVGIG (reference sequence). The CDR3 covers 12 residues. This CDR3 reads CAWSSSVGGYTF.

The chain employs TRBV7-3 and TRBJ2-1; as DNA is missing, the TRBD1 call by TCRdb cannot be tested. CDR1 is SGHTA, CDR2 FQGTGA, per germline. CDR3 size: 17 residues. CDR3 amino acids: CASSWKARDSSYNEQFF.

V gene TRBV7-2 combines with J gene TRBJ2-1; no DNA is available, so the TRBD2 call from TCRdb remains unchecked. Germline V gene sequence: CDR1 SGHTA, CDR2 FQGNSA. This CDR3 has 15 amino acids. CDR3 sequence: CASSSPSSGRNEQFF.

This rearrangement joins TRBV10-3 to TRBJ2-1; checking the TCRdb D call of TRBD2 is not possible without DNA. Looked up from germline, CDR1 is ENHRY and CDR2 is SYGVKD. There are 14 residues in the CDR3. The CDR3 sequence is CAISESRLADEQFF.

This chain links TRBV7-8 with TRBJ2-7; TCRdb outputs TRBD1, but without DNA this stays unchecked. CDR1 is SGHVS and CDR2 is FQNEAQ in the germline V gene. The CDR3 length is 14 residues. The CDR3 is CASSSGTGASEQYF.

The chain carries TRBV20-1 and TRBJ1-1. This CDR3 has 14 residues. Germline V gene lookup returns CDR1 DFQATT and CDR2 SNEGSKA (reference sequence). The CDR3 sequence is CSADGGHGNTEAFF.

This chain uses TRBV7-2 with TRBJ1-1. This CDR3 spans 11 amino acids. CDR1 and CDR2 from the germline V gene are SGHTA and FQGNSA. This CDR3 reads CASSLGPSIFF.